A single sample is the source of the 8 T cell receptor beta chains below, sequenced in a study of patients and donors after allogeneic stem cell transplantation. One entry per CDR3 protein results from TCRdb running MiXCR on the RT-PCR reads. The sample includes about 40,000 distinct CDR3 sequences, 30% to 40% of them seen just once. Material for sequencing was blood, either unsorted or a sorted T cell fraction (not recorded which). The source of these receptors is a human donor who was either an allogeneic HSCT recipient or a stem cell or donor lymphocyte infusion donor (not recorded which). It is not recorded whose cells these are; they may come from a transplant donor.

This clonotype occurred a few times. This sequence joins TRBV7-2 and TRBJ1-2; D remains unclear. The length of the CDR3 is 14 residues. Trimming removed 1 base at V and 8 bases at J, with 14 bases between. The germline CDR1 and CDR2 sequences are SGHTA and FQGNSA. The CDR3 sequence: CASSLGPGVWGYTF. In nucleotides, the CDR3 is TGTGCCAGCAGCTTAGGCCCCGGGGTGTGGGGCTACACCTTC.

In this sample, this clonotype turned up a few times. This sequence joins TRBV27 and TRBJ2-1; 8 nucleotides agree with TRBD1. Germline trimming cut 3 bases from V and 5 bases from J; bases unmatched to any gene: 3. The CDR3 spans 14 residues. Germline CDR1 is MNHEY and CDR2 is SMNVEV (reference sequence). The CDR3 DNA is TGTGCCAGCAGTTTTTCCAGGGGGCACAATGAGCAGTTCTTC. Encoded protein: CASSFSRGHNEQFF.

The rearrangement links TRBV12-3 or TRBV12-4 to TRBJ2-2; D may be TRBD2 (5 bases). The CDR3 spans 17 residues. Trimming stripped 1 base from V and 0 bases from J, with 12 bases between. The CDR3 region has the DNA TGTGCCAGCAGTTTAGGTCGGGGAAACCCGAACACCGGGGAGCTGTTTTTT. Encoded protein: CASSLGRGNPNTGELFF.

This clonotype was detected ten times or more. The V and J genes are TRBV5-1 and TRBJ1-2, with D hard to call. The CDR3 extends over 15 amino acids. The germline CDR1 and CDR2 sequences are SGHRS and YFSETQ. The ends were cut back, 5 bases at V and 7 bases at J, with 21 bases in the middle. The CDR3 here is CASRKVFTARSGYTF. The CDR3 DNA is TGCGCCAGCAGGAAAGTCTTTACGGCTAGGAGTGGCTACACCTTC.

The chain employs TRBV28 and TRBJ2-1; 7 nucleotides line up with TRBD2. The J segment lost 3 bases and the V segment lost 6 bases, leaving 8 bases of the junction unmatched. CDR1 MDHEN and CDR2 SYDVKM come from the germline V gene. This CDR3 comprises 15 residues. CDR3 amino acids: CASSRRGTFYNEQFF. Written as DNA, the CDR3 is TGTGCCAGCAGCCGGCGGGGGACTTTCTACAATGAGCAGTTCTTC.

This chain joins TRBV7-9 and TRBJ1-2; D gene ambiguous. V shed 11 bases and J shed 8 bases, with 18 bases lying between them. Germline-derived CDR1 and CDR2 are SEHNR and FQNEAQ (reference sequence). The CDR3 extends over 12 amino acids. The DNA for the CDR3 is TGTGCCTTCACTTTGTCGATGGGGGGCTACACCTTC. Protein: CAFTLSMGGYTF.

This clonotype came up a few times. The chain has TRBV7-6 and TRBJ2-3; 7 bases are a match to TRBD1. CDR1 SGHVS and CDR2 FNYEAQ come from the germline V gene. With 5 bases clipped from V and 2 bases from J, the junction kept 7 bases outside the gene matches. The CDR3 is made up of 15 amino acids. CDR3 DNA: TGTGCCAGCAGCGAGAGACAGGGAACCACAGATACGCAGTATTTT. Encoded protein: CASSERQGTTDTQYF.

V gene TRBV2 combines with J gene TRBJ2-7; 9 bases are a match to TRBD1. CDR1 SNHLY and CDR2 FYNNEI come from the germline V gene. The CDR3 sequence is 14 residues long. V shed 7 bases, J shed 2 bases, and the junction held 6 bases outside the gene matches. CDR3: CASKGGQGPYEQYF. The CDR3 region has the DNA TGTGCCAGCAAAGGGGGACAGGGCCCCTACGAGCAGTACTTC. The variable domain in full, completed from reference TRBV2 and TRBJ2-7, reads EPEVTQTPSHQVTQMGQEVILRCVPISNHLYFYWYRQILGQKVEFLVSFYNNEISEKSEIFDDQFSVERPDGSNFTLKIRSTKLEDSAMYFCASKGGQGPYEQYFGPGTRLTVT.